Below, one T cell receptor beta chain is given with its context. The antigen is unknown. The record originates from a study of shared clonotypes between healthy human individuals. The study, taken as a whole, reports: Generally, naive subsets came out with larger estimated richness than memory subsets.

V was pared by 5 bases and J by 2 bases, with 16 bases between. Germline-derived CDR1 and CDR2 are SGHNT and YENEEA. The length of the CDR3 is 15 residues. Generated by immunoSEQ multiplex PCR, the TCRdb table keeps only in-frame clones and is missing some. The sample lists approximately 2.3 million clones, approximately 93% occurring once. V is TRBV11-3 and J is TRBJ2-7, with D perhaps being TRBD1 or TRBD2 (6 bases each). The sequence derives from a young man in good health. Some clones in this sample may be carry-over from other donors' samples. Sequences were obtained from naive CD4+ T cells from PBMCs. Regarding subset: CD45RA+ positively selected. The CDR3 DNA is TGTGCCAGCAGCGTGGGGGGCGGTCCCACCTACGAGCAGTACTTC. Amino acids: CASSVGGGPTYEQYF.